One and the same sample provided the 14 T cell receptor beta chains below, sequenced in a study of T cells after yellow fever vaccination. TCRdb re-analysed the 5' RACE reads in MiXCR, keeping a single row per CDR3 protein. The sample lists just under 600,000 distinct CDR3 sequences, roughly 13% occurring once. The source material was PBMCs, sampled on the day of the yellow fever booster vaccination. The source of these receptors is a man aged 30-40 years who received the YFV17D yellow fever vaccine.

This clonotype has more than one count but fewer than ten. The chain links TRBV14 to TRBJ1-5; no clear D gene. V dropped 4 bases and J dropped 2 bases, with 9 bases sitting between them. The CDR3 loop spans 14 amino acids. In germline, CDR1 is SGHDN, CDR2 FVKESK. The CDR3 nucleotides are TGTGCCAGCAGCCGATTCGGGGGCAATCAGCCCCAGCATTTT. As protein: CASSRFGGNQPQHF. Complete variable domain (other parts from reference TRBV14 and TRBJ1-5): EAGVTQFPSHSVIEKGQTVTLRCDPISGHDNLYWYRRVMGKEIKFLLHFVKESKQDESGMPNNRFLAERTGGTYSTLKVQPAELEDSGVYFCASSRFGGNQPQHFGDGTRLSIL.

This clonotype was seen a few times. V usage is TRBV20-1 and J usage is TRBJ2-5; D tentatively fits TRBD1 or TRBD2 (5 bases each). The germline V gene encodes CDR1 DFQATT and CDR2 SNEGSKA (reference sequence). Deletions cut 0 bases from V and 7 bases from J, with 18 bases between. CDR3 length equals 15 residues. CDR3 protein: CSARDLEGPKRTQYF. The CDR3 nucleotides are TGCAGTGCTAGAGATCTTGAGGGACCCAAGAGGACCCAGTACTTC.

This clonotype was seen at least ten times. The chain recombines TRBV20-1 with TRBJ2-7; 10 nucleotides align to TRBD2. Unmatched junction bases numbered 11, after V lost 6 bases and J lost 3 bases. In germline, CDR1 is DFQATT, CDR2 SNEGSKA (reference sequence). CDR3 size: 15 residues. CDR3 sequence: CSAANLAGVNYEQYF. The CDR3 nucleotides are TGCAGTGCAGCCAACCTAGCGGGAGTAAACTACGAGCAGTACTTC.

This clonotype was counted a few times. The V gene is TRBV20-1, the J gene TRBJ2-3; 9 positions agree with TRBD2. The junction had 14 bases not matched to a gene; V was cut back by 6 bases and J by 1 base. The CDR3 sequence is 17 residues long. Looked up from germline, CDR1 is DFQATT and CDR2 is SNEGSKA (reference sequence). This CDR3 reads CSAPLQGREGRTDTQYF. CDR3 nucleotides: TGCAGTGCGCCCCTCCAAGGGCGGGAGGGCCGCACAGATACGCAGTATTTT.

This chain joins TRBV20-1 and TRBJ2-5; D assignment may be TRBD1 or TRBD2 (5 bases each). The germline V gene encodes CDR1 DFQATT and CDR2 SNEGSKA (reference sequence). The V gene lost 3 bases and the J gene lost 3 bases, with 8 bases spanning the gap. The CDR3 is 12 residues long. CDR3: CSASRDEETQYF. CDR3 DNA: TGCAGTGCTAGCCGGGACGAAGAGACCCAGTACTTC.

A few counts support this clonotype. The gene calls are TRBV7-2 and TRBJ2-7, with a weak D call TRBD1 (6 bases). This CDR3 contains 14 residues. From germline, CDR1 is SGHTA and CDR2 FQGNSA. Trimming shortened V by 1 base and J by 2 bases, and 9 bases separated the two germline ends. CDR3 sequence: CASSLVEGAYEQYF. The CDR3 region has the DNA TGTGCCAGCAGCTTAGTCGAGGGGGCCTACGAGCAGTACTTC.

The V call is TRBV5-1, the J call TRBJ1-3; D ambiguous. CDR1 and CDR2 from the germline V gene are SGHRS and YFSETQ. CDR3 length: 15 amino acids. V was pared by 0 bases and J by 3 bases, with 10 bases between. CDR3 amino acids: CASSLDGGVGNTIYF. The DNA of the CDR3 is TGCGCCAGCAGCTTGGACGGTGGGGTTGGAAACACCATATATTTT.

In its sample, this clonotype was seen a few times. The chain recombines TRBV29-1 with TRBJ2-3, with no clear D. From germline, CDR1 is SQVTM and CDR2 ANQGSEA. V dropped 2 bases and J dropped 1 base, with 7 bases sitting between them. The CDR3 consists of 13 residues. The CDR3 spells CSVEIQGTDTQYF. The CDR3 coding sequence is TGCAGCGTTGAAATCCAGGGCACAGATACGCAGTATTTT.

In its sample, this clonotype was seen a few times. The gene calls are TRBV12-3 or TRBV12-4 and TRBJ2-1, with 15 bases fitting TRBD2. This CDR3 is 15 amino acids long. J lost 6 bases, V lost 6 bases, and 3 bases had no gene match. The CDR3 loop reads CASRRTSGRANEQFF. The CDR3 DNA sequence: TGTGCCAGCAGGAGGACTAGCGGGAGGGCCAATGAGCAGTTCTTC.

This clonotype appeared many times. The chain links TRBV5-6 to TRBJ2-7; D is undetermined. Germline lookup yields CDR1 SGHDT and CDR2 YYEEEE. V was pared by 4 bases and J by 3 bases, with 8 bases between. The CDR3 spans 12 residues. In DNA form, the CDR3 reads TGTGCCAGCAGCATTAGATTCTACGAGCAGTACTTC. Protein sequence: CASSIRFYEQYF.

The chain combines TRBV7-9 with TRBJ2-5; D gene uncertain. The CDR3 loop spans 14 amino acids. The germline V gene has CDR1 SEHNR and CDR2 FQNEAQ (reference sequence). V lost 3 bases and J lost 1, with 9 bases in between. The CDR3 DNA follows: TGTGCCAGCAGCTTCCAGTGGGGCCAAGAGACCCAGTACTTC. Amino acids: CASSFQWGQETQYF. Complete variable domain (other parts from reference TRBV7-9 and TRBJ2-5): DTGVSQNPRHKITKRGQNVTFRCDPISEHNRLYWYRQTLGQGPEFLTYFQNEAQLEKSRLLSDRFSAERPKGSFSTLEIQRTEQGDSAMYLCASSFQWGQETQYFGPGTRLLVL.

This clonotype has more than one count but fewer than ten. CDR3 region: CASRGPGNIQYF. The CDR3 coding sequence is TGTGCCAGTAGGGGGCCCGGAAACATTCAGTACTTC. This chain connects TRBV6-5 to TRBJ2-4, with 7 bases lining up with TRBD1. The CDR3 spans 12 residues. V shed 9 bases and J 6 bases; nucleotides not matched to a gene: 5. Germline V gene data show CDR1 as MNHEY and CDR2 as SVGAGI.

This clonotype was picked up a small number of times. The V gene is TRBV6-1, the J gene TRBJ2-7; 7 bases line up with TRBD1. V shed 4 bases and J 1 base; nucleotides not matched to a gene: 10. Germline V gives CDR1 MNHNS, CDR2 SASEGT. The CDR3 extends over 16 amino acids. The CDR3 nucleotides are TGTGCCAGCAGTGCCCCGGGACAGATTCATTCCTACGAGCAGTACTTC. It specifies CASSAPGQIHSYEQYF.

This clonotype was picked up a small number of times. This chain links TRBV23-1 with TRBJ2-7, with D unclear. TRBV23-1 carries the ORF label, with uncertain function. Trimming pared 3 bases from V and 4 bases from J, leaving 19 bases between. The CDR3 runs 16 residues. In DNA form, the CDR3 reads TGCGCCAGCAGTCACCGCCGCGCTTCTGGCACATACGAGCAGTACTTC. This encodes CASSHRRASGTYEQYF.